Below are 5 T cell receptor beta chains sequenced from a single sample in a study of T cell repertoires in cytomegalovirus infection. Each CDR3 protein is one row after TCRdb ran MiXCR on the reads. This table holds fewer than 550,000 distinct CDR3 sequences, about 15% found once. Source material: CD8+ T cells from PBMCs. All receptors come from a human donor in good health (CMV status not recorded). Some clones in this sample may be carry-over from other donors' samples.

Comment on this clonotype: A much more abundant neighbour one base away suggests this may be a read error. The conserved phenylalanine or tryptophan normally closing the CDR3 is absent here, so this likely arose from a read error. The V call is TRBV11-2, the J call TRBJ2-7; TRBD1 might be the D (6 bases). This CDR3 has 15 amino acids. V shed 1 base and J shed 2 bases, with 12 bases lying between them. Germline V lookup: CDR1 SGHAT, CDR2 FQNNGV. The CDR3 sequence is CASSLGGRGTYEQYC. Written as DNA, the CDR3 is TGTGCCAGCAGCTTAGGAGGCAGGGGCACCTACGAGCAGTACTGC.

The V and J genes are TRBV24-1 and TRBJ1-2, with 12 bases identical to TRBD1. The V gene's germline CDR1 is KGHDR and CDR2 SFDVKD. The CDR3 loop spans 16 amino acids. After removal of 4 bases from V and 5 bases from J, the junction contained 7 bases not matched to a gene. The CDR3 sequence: CATSDSGTGGEYGYTF. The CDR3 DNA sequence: TGTGCCACCAGTGACTCCGGGACAGGGGGCGAATATGGCTACACCTTC.

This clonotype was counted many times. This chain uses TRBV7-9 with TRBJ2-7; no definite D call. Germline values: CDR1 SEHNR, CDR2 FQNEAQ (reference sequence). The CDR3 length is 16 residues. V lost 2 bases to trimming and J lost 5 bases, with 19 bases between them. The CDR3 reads CASSLSTGKAYDEQYF. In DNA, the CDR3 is TGTGCCAGCAGCTTATCGACGGGTAAGGCGTATGACGAGCAGTACTTC.

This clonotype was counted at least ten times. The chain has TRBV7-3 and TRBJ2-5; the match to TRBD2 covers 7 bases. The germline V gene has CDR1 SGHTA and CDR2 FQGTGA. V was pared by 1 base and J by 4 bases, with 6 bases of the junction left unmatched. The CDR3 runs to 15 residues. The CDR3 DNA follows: TGTGCCAGCAGCTTAATGGGGGGGGACTCAGAGACCCAGTACTTC. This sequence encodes CASSLMGGDSETQYF.

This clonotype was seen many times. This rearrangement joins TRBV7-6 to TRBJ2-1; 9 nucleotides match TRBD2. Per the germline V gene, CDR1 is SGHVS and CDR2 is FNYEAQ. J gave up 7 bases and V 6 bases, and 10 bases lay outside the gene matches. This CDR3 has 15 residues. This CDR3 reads CASSRSGGTWNEQFF. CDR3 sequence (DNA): TGTGCCAGCAGTCGAAGCGGGGGGACTTGGAATGAGCAGTTCTTC. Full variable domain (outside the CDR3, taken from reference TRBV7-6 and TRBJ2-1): GAGVSQSPRYKVTKRGQDVALRCDPISGHVSLYWYRQALGQGPEFLTYFNYEAQQDKSGLPNDRFSAERPEGSISTLTIQRTEQRDSAMYRCASSRSGGTWNEQFFGPGTRLTVL.